One sample yielded the 16 T cell receptor beta chains listed below, sequenced in a study of Graves' ophthalmopathy and Graves' hyperthyroidism. From RNA, the CDR3 regions of TCR beta chains were amplified and sequenced. An opening RT-PCR round employed HTBI primers and preceded a second-round multiplex PCR. TCRdb re-called the multiplex PCR reads with MiXCR, one entry per CDR3 protein. The sample lists some 750,000 distinct CDR3 sequences; roughly 40% were seen once. Sequencing was carried out using peripheral blood. The receptors shown here come from an adult man with Graves' ophthalmopathy.

The rearrangement links TRBV11-2 to TRBJ2-7; no reliable D call. The germline CDR1 and CDR2 sequences are SGHAT and FQNNGV. The CDR3 covers 13 residues. The V end lost 5 bases, the J end lost 3 bases, and 11 bases lay between the germline ends. The CDR3 loop reads CASSGPRYYEQYF. CDR3 coding DNA: TGTGCCAGCAGCGGGCCCCGATACTACGAGCAGTACTTC.

This clonotype was recorded at least ten times. This sequence joins TRBV11-2 and TRBJ2-5; possibly TRBD1 for D (6 bases). CDR3 length: 13 amino acids. V lost 2 bases, J lost 5 bases, and 9 bases lay in between. Germline V CDR1 and CDR2: SGHAT, FQNNGV. CDR3 residues: CASSLQGMETQYF. The DNA for the CDR3 is TGTGCCAGCAGCTTACAGGGGATGGAGACCCAGTACTTC. Looking up the rest from reference TRBV11-2 and TRBJ2-5 gives the full variable domain: EAGVAQSPRYKIIEKRQSVAFWCNPISGHATLYWYQQILGQGPKLLIQFQNNGVVDDSQLPKDRFSAERLKGVDSTLKIQPAKLEDSAVYLCASSLQGMETQYFGPGTRLLVL.

The sample holds one count of this clonotype. Here the CDR3 omits its conserved ending phenylalanine or tryptophan, so a read error is the likely source. The DNA is omitted, as the CDR3 cannot be located on it reliably, and the CDR3 follows TCRdb's listing. V and J are TRBV25-1 and TRBJ1-1; the table assigns TRBD1, which was not confirmed against the DNA. The CDR3 extends over 10 residues, inclusive of both ends. CDR1 and CDR2 from the germline V gene are MGHDK and SYGVNS. CDR3 amino acids: CASSGGTVFS.

This clonotype was counted ten times or more. The chain is built from TRBV20-1 and TRBJ1-2; possibly TRBD1 for D (6 bases). Per the germline V gene, CDR1 is DFQATT and CDR2 is SNEGSKA (reference sequence). The CDR3 runs to 12 residues. V lost 6 bases and J lost 4, with 12 bases in between. CDR3 sequence (DNA): TGCAGTGCGACAGGACCACGCTATGGCTACACCTTC. Its translation: CSATGPRYGYTF.

The rearrangement links TRBV2 to TRBJ1-1, with 7 bases matching TRBD1. This CDR3 region has 14 residues. CDR1 is SNHLY and CDR2 is FYNNEI in the germline V gene. The ends lost 6 bases at V and 5 bases at J; junction bases unmatched: 9. The CDR3 sequence: CASSPKTGNTEAFF. CDR3 DNA: TGTGCCAGCAGCCCGAAGACAGGGAATACTGAAGCTTTCTTT.

This clonotype was counted ten times or more. The chain couples TRBV20-1 to TRBJ1-3; 10 nucleotides line up with TRBD1. V gave up 6 bases and J gave up 6 bases; unmatched junction bases: 8. Germline CDR1 and CDR2: DFQATT and SNEGSKA (reference sequence). The CDR3 spans 14 residues. As DNA, the CDR3 is TGCAGTGCACTAAAGACAGGGGGCGAAAACACCATATATTTT. Encoded protein: CSALKTGGENTIYF.

V is TRBV25-1 and J is TRBJ2-7; TRBD1 agrees at 9 bases. Germline V gene sequence: CDR1 MGHDK, CDR2 SYGVNS. The CDR3 spans 16 residues. V lost 6 bases, J lost 5 bases, and 14 bases stayed unmatched. CDR3 amino acids: CASSPLIGDRDHEQYF. The CDR3 DNA is TGTGCCAGCAGCCCCTTAATCGGGGACAGGGACCACGAGCAGTACTTC.

In its sample, this clonotype was seen a few times. The rearrangement joins TRBV6-6 to TRBJ2-7; D assignment may be TRBD1 or TRBD2 (5 bases each). This CDR3 has 14 amino acids. CDR1 is MNHNY, CDR2 SVGAGI, per germline (reference sequence). The V end was cut by 6 bases, the J end by 6 bases, with 18 bases between. In nucleotides, the CDR3 is TGTGCCAGCAGCCCCGCTGGGACCCGCGTCGAGCAGTACTTC. As protein: CASSPAGTRVEQYF.

V is TRBV5-5 and J is TRBJ1-1; TRBD1 aligns across 8 bases. The length of the CDR3 is 14 residues. Trimming cost V 4 bases and J 6 bases; bases outside gene matches: 8. Germline V gene lookup returns CDR1 SGHKS and CDR2 YYEKEE (reference sequence). The CDR3 loop is CASSVGPGGSEAFF. The CDR3 DNA reads as TGTGCCAGCAGCGTGGGGCCAGGGGGCTCTGAAGCTTTCTTT.

This clonotype was found many times. The rearrangement uses TRBV2 and TRBJ2-5; TRBD2 matches at 7 bases. V was pared by 1 base and J by 14 bases, with 4 bases of the junction left unmatched. Germline values: CDR1 SNHLY, CDR2 FYNNEI. The CDR3 contains 11 residues. The CDR3 reads CASSEGGGGYF. The CDR3 bases are TGTGCCAGCAGTGAAGGGGGGGGAGGATACTTC.

This rearrangement joins TRBV20-1 to TRBJ2-7; 13 bases match TRBD2. V lost 5 bases, J lost 5 bases, and 9 bases stayed unmatched. The CDR3 runs 15 residues. Germline lookup yields CDR1 DFQATT and CDR2 SNEGSKA (reference sequence). Here the CDR3 DNA reads TGCAGTGCTCACGGACTAGCGGGGGCCCTTGACGAGCAGTACTTC. Translating gives CSAHGLAGALDEQYF.

The rearrangement joins TRBV5-1 to TRBJ1-5, with D perhaps TRBD1 (6 bases). CDR3 length equals 15 residues. V lost 5 bases, J lost 4 bases, and 16 bases lay in between. Germline V CDR1 and CDR2: SGHRS, YFSETQ. CDR3 loop: CASSFHGGANQPQHF. The CDR3 nucleotides are TGCGCCAGCAGTTTCCACGGGGGGGCGAATCAGCCCCAGCATTTT.

The chain has TRBV19 and TRBJ2-7; possibly TRBD2 for D (6 bases). CDR1 is LNHDA, CDR2 SQIVND, per germline (reference sequence). The CDR3 is made up of 15 amino acids. V was pared by 8 bases and J by 6 bases, with 23 bases between. CDR3 loop: CASARSGGYFSEQYF. In DNA, the CDR3 is TGTGCCAGTGCCAGGAGTGGAGGGTATTTCTCCGAGCAGTACTTC.

This clonotype was observed many times. This chain joins TRBV2 and TRBJ2-5, with TRBD1 matching over 7 bases. This CDR3 has 14 amino acids. CDR1 SNHLY and CDR2 FYNNEI come from the germline V gene. V was pared by 3 bases and J by 5 bases, with 6 bases of the junction left unmatched. CDR3 in amino acids: CASSDPNRGETQYF. The CDR3 region has the DNA TGTGCCAGCAGTGATCCCAACAGGGGCGAGACCCAGTACTTC.

The chain couples TRBV4-3 to TRBJ1-2, with D tentatively TRBD1 (5 bases). Trimming shortened V by 1 base and J by 10 bases, and 10 bases separated the two germline ends. The germline V gene has CDR1 LGHNA and CDR2 YSLEER. CDR3 size: 12 residues. This CDR3 is CASSQGPGPYTF. The CDR3 bases are TGCGCCAGCAGCCAAGGGCCGGGACCCTACACCTTC.

The gene calls are TRBV27 and TRBJ1-2; D uncertain. This CDR3 contains 13 residues. Trimming left V 6 bases short and J 8 bases short, with 16 bases between. Germline loops: CDR1 MNHEY, CDR2 SMNVEV (reference sequence). Written as DNA, the CDR3 is TGTGCCAGCAGCTTGGTCCCTGTGGGGGGCTACACCTTC. Translated: CASSLVPVGGYTF.